This T cell receptor (beta chain) was recovered during a study of CD8+ T cells in alopecia areata. The germline gives CDR1 MNHDT, CDR2 YYDKIL. With 0 bases removed from V and 4 bases from J, the gap between germline ends came to 3 bases. CDR3 length: 12 residues. Combined cutaneous lymph node cells underwent sorting by CD4, CD8alpha, NKG2D, NKG2ACE and additional markers. Once RNA had been extracted, it was reverse transcribed into cDNA to act as the sequencing template. The protocol was immunoSEQ multiplex PCR, while the TCRdb copy is restricted to in-frame clones and leaves out a portion. The sample gives 3,000 to 4,500 clones, none seen only once, and the top ten clones hold 33%. General study points: The study found higher clonality in lesional than normal scalp, especially in alopecia totalis/universalis.

By frequency in the sample, this clone is large. What it binds is not known. Mouse gene names and germline throughout. Read sequence stops 4 residues before the CDR3 end, and the germline J gene provides the missing end. Sequenced input: CD8+ T cells sorted from a lymph node. This clonotype was sampled from a C3H/HeJ mouse with alopecia areata. MHC haplotype here: H2-k. The chain is built from TRBV17 and TRBJ1-1, with no clear D. CDR3 sequence reads: CASSRDSTEVFF. The CDR3 DNA, read in part, is TGTGCTAGCAGTAGAGACAGCACA.